Listed below are T cell receptor beta chains from one sample, sequenced in a study of T cell responses to AZD1222 COVID-19 vaccine. Sequencing used immunoSEQ multiplex PCR; TCRdb keeps in-frame clones, though not all of them. The data contain roughly 170,000 clones, around 88% of them singletons. Sample: peripheral blood, taken on day 0 of AZD1222 vaccination. The receptors were gathered from an adult in good health. Both conserved end residues are part of each CDR3. D genes are given only for firm matches. The size of a clone is reported for some rows only, either as once, few or many, or as a class for expanded clones.

TRBJ1-6,once,TRBV30,TRBD1,TGTGCCTGGAGCGGGGGACAGGGGAATTCACCCCTCCACTTT,CAWSGGQGNSPLHF
TRBJ1-1,.,TRBV18,.,TGTGCCAGCTCCGATGGCATAAACACTGAAGCTTTCTTT,CASSDGINTEAFF
TRBJ1-5,.,TRBV19,.,TGTGCCAGTACGGTGCGGGACCGGCATCGAGGTGAGCCCCAGCATTTT,CASTVRDRHRGEPQHF
TRBJ1-5,.,TRBV7-9,.,TGTGCCAGCAGCACTACAGGGAGCAATCAGCCCCAGCATTTT,CASSTTGSNQPQHF
TRBJ2-5,.,TRBV27,TRBD1,TGTGCCAGCAGCATCTGGACAGGGTTCCAAGAGACCCAGTACTTC,CASSIWTGFQETQYF
TRBJ2-1,.,TRBV9,.,TGTGCCAGCAGCCCAGGACAGAAATACAATGAGCAGTTCTTC,CASSPGQKYNEQFF
TRBJ2-7,.,TRBV6-5,.,TGTGCCAGCACCTACCCGGGACTCCCGAACGAGCAGTACTTC,CASTYPGLPNEQYF
TRBJ2-2,.,TRBV6-2/TRBV6-3,.,TGTGCCAGCAGTTACAGCTCGAACACCGGGGAGCTGTTTTTT,CASSYSSNTGELFF
TRBJ2-1,.,TRBV5-5,TRBD2,TGTGCCAGCAGCTTACTTATGACTAGCGGGGTGAATGAGCAGTTCTTC,CASSLLMTSGVNEQFF
TRBJ1-5,few,TRBV29-1,TRBD1,TGCAGCGCCATGGGACAGGACAGGAATCAGCCCCAGCATTTT,CSAMGQDRNQPQHF
TRBJ2-1,.,TRBV9,TRBD2,TGTGCCAGCAGCGTAGAAGTGGGAGGGCCTAGCTCCTACAATGAGCAGTTCTTC,CASSVEVGGPSSYNEQFF
TRBJ2-3,once,TRBV9,TRBD1,TGTGCCAGCAGCGTAGAGACAGGGGGGGATACGCAGTATTTT,CASSVETGGDTQYF
TRBJ1-3,.,TRBV7-9,.,TGTGCCAGCAGCTTATTGAGGGGCGGGGCGGAACGGTCTGGAAACACCATATATTTT,CASSLLRGGAERSGNTIYF
TRBJ2-7,once,TRBV2,TRBD1,TGTGCCAGCAGTTTAGGACAGGGGGAGTGGGACGAGCAGTACTTC,CASSLGQGEWDEQYF
TRBJ1-5,.,TRBV19,TRBD1,TGTGCCAGTATTGACAGGGGGAGCAATCAGCCCCAGCATTTT,CASIDRGSNQPQHF
TRBJ1-2,.,TRBV24-1,.,TGTGCCACCAGTGAGCCGGGAACTAACTATGGCTACACCTTC,CATSEPGTNYGYTF
TRBJ2-1,.,TRBV7-8,TRBD1,TGTGCCAGCAGCTTCCCGGGACAGTCCTACAATGAGCAGTTCTTC,CASSFPGQSYNEQFF
TRBJ1-1,few,TRBV4-2,TRBD1,TGTGCCAGCAGCCTAGTATCGGGACAGGGGGACACTGAAGCTTTCTTT,CASSLVSGQGDTEAFF
TRBJ1-2,.,TRBV4-1,TRBD1,TGCGCCAGCAGCCCGGGGACAGCCCTTTCCCATGGCTACACCTTC,CASSPGTALSHGYTF
TRBJ1-1,.,TRBV28,TRBD1,TGTGCCAGCAGTTTACTAGGGACAGGGAACACTGAAGCTTTCTTT,CASSLLGTGNTEAFF
TRBJ1-2,.,TRBV10-2,TRBD1,TGCGCCAGCACCAGCAGACAGGGGATTGATGGCTACACCTTC,CASTSRQGIDGYTF
TRBJ2-7,.,TRBV5-1,TRBD1,TGCGCCAGCAGCCCATCCTGGACAGGGCGAGGTGAGCAGTACTTC,CASSPSWTGRGEQYF
TRBJ2-7,few,TRBV6-5,TRBD1,TGTGCCAGCAGAACCCGACAGGGTTACGAGCAGTACTTC,CASRTRQGYEQYF
TRBJ1-2,few,TRBV19,TRBD1,TGTGCCAGTAGTAGGTCACGACAGGGTAACTATGGCTACACCTTC,CASSRSRQGNYGYTF
TRBJ1-5,.,TRBV14,.,TGTGCCAGCAGCGGACAGTACAATCAGCCCCAGCATTTT,CASSGQYNQPQHF
TRBJ2-3,.,TRBV27,TRBD1,TGTGCCAGCAGTATCACCGGGACAGGGACAGATACGCAGTATTTT,CASSITGTGTDTQYF
TRBJ2-7,.,TRBV2,.,TGTGCCAGCAGTGATGCTAGCGTGTACTACGAGCAGTACTTC,CASSDASVYYEQYF
TRBJ1-1,.,TRBV4-3,.,TGCGCCAGCAGCCAAGATTGGAACACTGAAGCTTTCTTT,CASSQDWNTEAFF
TRBJ1-2,once,TRBV11-2,.,TGTGCCAGCAGCTTAGCTAAGGATAACTATGGCTACACCTTC,CASSLAKDNYGYTF
TRBJ1-2,.,TRBV2,.,TGTGCCAGCAGTCCCACAGGGAGGAACTATGGCTACACCTTC,CASSPTGRNYGYTF
TRBJ1-5,.,TRBV7-8,.,TGTGCCAGCAGCTTAGGGGCTAGCAATCAGCCCCAGCATTTT,CASSLGASNQPQHF
TRBJ2-5,.,TRBV7-6,TRBD1,TGTGCCAGCAGCTTCCAGGGGGCCGAGACCCAGTACTTC,CASSFQGAETQYF